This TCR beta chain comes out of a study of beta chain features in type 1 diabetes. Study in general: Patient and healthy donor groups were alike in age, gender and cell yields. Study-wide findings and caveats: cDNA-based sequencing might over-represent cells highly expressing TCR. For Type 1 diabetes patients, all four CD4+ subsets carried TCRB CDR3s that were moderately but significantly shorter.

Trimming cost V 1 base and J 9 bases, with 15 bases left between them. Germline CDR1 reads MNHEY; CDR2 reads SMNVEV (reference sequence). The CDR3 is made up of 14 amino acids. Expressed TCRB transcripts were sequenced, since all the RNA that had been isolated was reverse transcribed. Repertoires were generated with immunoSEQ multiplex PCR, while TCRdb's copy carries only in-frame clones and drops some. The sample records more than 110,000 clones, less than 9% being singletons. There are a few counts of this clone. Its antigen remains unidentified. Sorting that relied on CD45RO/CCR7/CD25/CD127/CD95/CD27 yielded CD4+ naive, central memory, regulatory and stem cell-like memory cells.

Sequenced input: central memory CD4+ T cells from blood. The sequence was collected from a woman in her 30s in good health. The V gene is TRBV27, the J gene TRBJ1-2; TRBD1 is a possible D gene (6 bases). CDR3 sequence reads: CASSLLGGQARYTF. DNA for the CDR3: TGTGCCAGCAGTTTATTAGGGGGACAAGCACGCTACACCTTC.